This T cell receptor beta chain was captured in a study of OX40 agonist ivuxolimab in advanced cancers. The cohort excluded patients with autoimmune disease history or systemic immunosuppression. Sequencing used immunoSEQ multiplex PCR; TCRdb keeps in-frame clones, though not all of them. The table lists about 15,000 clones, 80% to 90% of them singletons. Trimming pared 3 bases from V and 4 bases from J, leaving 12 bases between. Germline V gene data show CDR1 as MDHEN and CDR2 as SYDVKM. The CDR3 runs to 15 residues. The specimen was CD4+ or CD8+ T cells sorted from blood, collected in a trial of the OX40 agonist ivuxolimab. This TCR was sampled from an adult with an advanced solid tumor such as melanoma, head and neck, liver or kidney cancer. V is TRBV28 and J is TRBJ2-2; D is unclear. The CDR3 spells CASSFLGLSTGELFF. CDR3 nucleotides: TGTGCCAGCAGTTTTCTGGGTCTAAGCACCGGGGAGCTGTTTTTT.